These 24 T cell receptor beta chains originate from one sample sequenced in a study of shared T cell receptors in the human thymus. Clones were sequenced by immunoSEQ multiplex PCR, and TCRdb holds only the in-frame ones, with some missing. Of under 450,000 clones listed, 95% were seen once; the top ten hold about 0.02%. The sequencing sample was made of thymocytes. The origin of the receptors is a human donor.

The chain has TRBV6-1 and TRBJ2-3; unclear D gene. V shed 7 bases and J shed 1 base, with 6 bases lying between them. Looked up from germline, CDR1 is MNHNS and CDR2 is SASEGT. This CDR3 comprises 12 residues. The CDR3 region has the DNA TGTGCCAGCAAAGCTCGCACAGATACGCAGTATTTT. Its translation: CASKARTDTQYF.

The rearrangement links TRBV7-9 to TRBJ2-5; 10 nucleotides line up with TRBD2. The ends lost 1 base at V and 4 bases at J; junction bases unmatched: 6. This CDR3 contains 16 residues. Germline lookup yields CDR1 SEHNR and CDR2 FQNEAQ (reference sequence). CDR3: CASSLVVAGGRETQYF. In DNA, the CDR3 is TGTGCCAGCAGCTTAGTAGTAGCGGGAGGTAGAGAGACCCAGTACTTC.

The chain employs TRBV4-1 and TRBJ1-1; possibly TRBD1 for D (5 bases). Germline lookup yields CDR1 MGHRA and CDR2 YSYEKL. With 4 bases removed from V and 7 bases from J, the gap between germline ends came to 25 bases. The CDR3 is made up of 17 amino acids. The DNA for the CDR3 is TGCGCCAGCAGCCCGATCTATGCACAGGATTTAATGGGTGAAGCTTTCTTT. This gives the protein CASSPIYAQDLMGEAFF.

This rearrangement joins TRBV6-6 to TRBJ2-2; TRBD2 is a possible D gene (6 bases). This CDR3 comprises 15 residues. The V gene's germline CDR1 is MNHNY and CDR2 SVGAGI (reference sequence). Trimming cost V 6 bases and J 3 bases, with 14 bases left between them. In DNA, the CDR3 is TGTGCCAGCAGCAGATATAGCGGCTACACCGGGGAGCTGTTTTTT. Its protein product is CASSRYSGYTGELFF.

V gene TRBV27 combines with J gene TRBJ1-2; D ambiguous. The V end lost 8 bases, the J end lost 0 bases, and 16 bases lay between the germline ends. The CDR3 loop spans 15 amino acids. Germline V lookup: CDR1 MNHEY, CDR2 SMNVEV (reference sequence). CDR3 in amino acids: CASRRVASPNYGYTF. The CDR3 coding sequence is TGTGCCAGCCGAAGGGTAGCCTCCCCTAACTATGGCTACACCTTC.

The chain combines TRBV4-2 with TRBJ2-1, with TRBD2 matching over 11 bases. The CDR3 totals 13 residues. Looked up from germline, CDR1 is LGHNA and CDR2 is YNFKEQ. V shed 1 base, J shed 10 bases, and the junction held 0 bases outside the gene matches. The CDR3 reads CASSQGTSGEQFF. The CDR3 DNA sequence: TGTGCCAGCAGCCAAGGGACTAGCGGGGAGCAGTTCTTC.

The chain uses TRBV27 and TRBJ1-6; maybe TRBD1 (5 bases). The V end was cut by 0 bases, the J end by 5 bases, with 5 bases between. This CDR3 spans 14 amino acids. The V gene's germline CDR1 is MNHEY and CDR2 SMNVEV (reference sequence). In DNA form, the CDR3 reads TGTGCCAGCAGTTTATCCAGGGATAATTCACCCCTCCACTTT. Translated: CASSLSRDNSPLHF.

This chain connects TRBV7-9 to TRBJ2-7; D gene unclear. This CDR3 is 17 amino acids long. V was trimmed by 1 base and J by 0 bases, leaving 16 bases between them. Germline V CDR1 and CDR2: SEHNR, FQNEAQ (reference sequence). CDR3 nucleotide sequence: TGTGCCAGCAGCTTAGTTGGTGGTTCCTCGAGCTCCTACGAGCAGTACTTC. Its translation is CASSLVGGSSSSYEQYF.

The chain carries TRBV28 and TRBJ2-5, with 8 bases that match TRBD1. The J call could be wrong; TRBJ2-7 is a better fit for the DNA end. The CDR3 runs to 14 residues. Germline CDR1 is MDHEN and CDR2 is SYDVKM. The chain's CDR3 is CASRTGALDYEQYF. The CDR3, as DNA: TGTGCCAGCAGGACAGGGGCTTTAGATTACGAGCAGTACTTC.

The chain recombines TRBV15 with TRBJ2-5; tentative D call: TRBD1 (6 bases). This CDR3 contains 14 residues. Germline CDR1 LNHNV, CDR2 YYDKDF (reference sequence). Trimming took off 2 bases at V and 7 bases at J, with 14 bases between the two ends. The DNA for the CDR3 is TGTGCCACCAGCAGACCGGGACAAAGTCCGACCCAGTACTTC. Translated, it gives CATSRPGQSPTQYF.

This chain joins TRBV5-1 and TRBJ2-7, with D uncertain. Germline loops: CDR1 SGHRS, CDR2 YFSETQ. CDR3 length: 12 amino acids. V lost 4 bases and J lost 0, with 5 bases in between. CDR3 sequence (DNA): TGCGCCAGCAGCCCCGACTCCTACGAGCAGTACTTC. Translating it yields CASSPDSYEQYF.

The rearrangement links TRBV5-1 to TRBJ2-1, with 12 positions matching TRBD2. With 9 bases clipped from V and 6 bases from J, the junction kept 13 bases outside the gene matches. CDR3 length: 16 amino acids. The germline CDR1 and CDR2 sequences are SGHRS and YFSETQ. CDR3 coding DNA: TGCGCCACCTCACGTAATCGACTAGCGGGAGCCAATGAGCAGTTCTTC. Residues: CATSRNRLAGANEQFF.

The rearrangement joins TRBV2 to TRBJ2-7; perhaps TRBD2 as D (5 bases). Trimming took off 6 bases at V and 6 bases at J, with 18 bases between the two ends. Germline V CDR1 and CDR2: SNHLY, FYNNEI. CDR3 length: 14 residues. The CDR3 DNA sequence: TGTGCCAGCAGCCTTACTAGGGCGTCGGGCGAGCAGTACTTC. Translating gives CASSLTRASGEQYF.

The chain has TRBV7-3 and TRBJ2-5, with D possibly being TRBD1 or TRBD2 (5 bases each). The CDR3 consists of 15 residues. Germline CDR1 SGHTA, CDR2 FQGTGA. Deletions cut 5 bases from V and 7 bases from J, with 20 bases between. CDR3 coding DNA: TGTGCCAGCAGCCGGGGCCCGACAGTTCCGGCGACCCAGTACTTC. Residues: CASSRGPTVPATQYF.

This clone is a singleton in its sample. The V gene is TRBV27, the J gene TRBJ2-1; 8 bases agree with TRBD2. The CDR3 runs 16 residues. Germline CDR1 is MNHEY and CDR2 is SMNVEV (reference sequence). The V segment lost 4 bases and the J segment 8 bases; nucleotides outside the gene matches: 13. In DNA, the CDR3 is TGTGCCAGCAGTTCGAACGGGAGGGCCTACACCGATGAGCAGTTCTTC. Protein: CASSSNGRAYTDEQFF.

The V gene is TRBV27, the J gene TRBJ2-5; D is possibly TRBD1 or TRBD2 (5 bases each). The V and J ends lost 2 bases and 1 base respectively, with 14 bases between them. The germline CDR1 and CDR2 sequences are MNHEY and SMNVEV (reference sequence). CDR3 size: 16 residues. The DNA of the CDR3 is TGTGCCAGCAGTTTACCGGGGACGTCTGGCCAAGAGACCCAGTACTTC. It specifies CASSLPGTSGQETQYF.

J is TRBJ2-3 and V is TRBV4-3, with 7 bases lining up with TRBD2. CDR3 size: 15 residues. CDR1 is LGHNA, CDR2 YSLEER, per germline. Unmatched junction bases numbered 7, after V lost 0 bases and J lost 7 bases. The chain's CDR3 is CASSQDRTSAHTQYF. The CDR3 bases are TGCGCCAGCAGCCAAGATCGAACTAGCGCCCATACGCAGTATTTT.

The J gene is TRBJ1-2, the V gene TRBV20-1; no clear D gene. In germline, CDR1 is DFQATT, CDR2 SNEGSKA (reference sequence). CDR3 length: 11 amino acids. Trimming pared 1 base from V and 5 bases from J, leaving 5 bases between. CDR3 nucleotides: TGCAGTGCTAGAGGAACTTATGGCTACACCTTC. It translates to CSARGTYGYTF.

V is TRBV7-9 and J is TRBJ1-2; 11 nucleotides line up with TRBD1. Trimming removed 4 bases from V and 13 bases from J; junction bases left unmatched: 17. This CDR3 comprises 16 residues. Germline-derived CDR1 and CDR2 are SEHNR and FQNEAQ (reference sequence). DNA for the CDR3: TGTGCCAGCAGCTCCGCACCCTCGGACAGGGGGCGGTTCACCACCTTC. It specifies CASSSAPSDRGRFTTF.

CDR3 bases: TGTGCCAGCAGCTTAGCTGTAGCGGGGGGCTCCTACGAGCAGTACTTC. This gives the protein CASSLAVAGGSYEQYF. The V and J genes are TRBV7-2 and TRBJ2-7, with TRBD2 matching 10 bases. V was clipped by 0 bases and J by 0 bases; unmatched bases: 2. This CDR3 contains 16 residues. CDR1 is SGHTA and CDR2 is FQGNSA in the germline V gene. Together with reference TRBV7-2 and TRBJ2-7, the CDR3 gives the full variable domain: GAGVSQSPSNKVTEKGKDVELRCDPISGHTALYWYRQSLGQGLEFLIYFQGNSAPDKSGLPSDRFSAERTGGSVSTLTIQRTQQEDSAVYLCASSLAVAGGSYEQYFGPGTRLTVT.

The chain carries TRBV7-6 and TRBJ2-7, with D perhaps TRBD1 or TRBD2 (5 bases each). The germline CDR1 and CDR2 sequences are SGHVS and FNYEAQ. This CDR3 has 15 residues. Trimming removed 4 bases from V and 3 bases from J, with 16 bases in between. The DNA of the CDR3 is TGTGCCAGCAGCTCGAGCCCGGGACCCGGCTACGAGCAGTACTTC. Its protein product is CASSSSPGPGYEQYF.

The chain has TRBV14 and TRBJ1-1; D remains ambiguous. This CDR3 spans 14 amino acids. V lost 4 bases and J lost 0, with 9 bases in between. Germline CDR1 reads SGHDN; CDR2 reads FVKESK. CDR3 residues: CASSPRLMNTEAFF. CDR3 nucleotide sequence: TGTGCCAGCAGCCCCCGGCTGATGAACACTGAAGCTTTCTTT.

V is TRBV18 and J is TRBJ1-2; TRBD1 matches at 9 bases. Germline CDR1 is KGHSH and CDR2 is LQKENI. Trimming at V came to 0 bases and at J to 6 bases, leaving 5 bases not matched to a gene. This CDR3 is built from 15 residues. The CDR3 is CASSPPKGQGHGYTF. CDR3 in DNA: TGTGCCAGCTCACCACCTAAGGGACAGGGTCATGGCTACACCTTC.

The chain recombines TRBV6-1 with TRBJ1-1, with TRBD1 as a possible D gene (5 bases). This CDR3 has 13 residues. Trimming stripped 7 bases from V and 3 bases from J, with 12 bases between. Germline CDR1 and CDR2: MNHNS and SASEGT. The CDR3 loop reads CASTRRGYTEAFF. CDR3 coding DNA: TGTGCCAGCACCAGAAGGGGTTACACTGAAGCTTTCTTT.